These T cell receptor beta chains were read from a single sample in a study of T cells after posttransplantation cyclophosphamide. The method was immunoSEQ multiplex PCR; TCRdb's version includes in-frame clones alone and lacks a portion of them. The sample yields more than 6,500 clones, approximately 90% seen once. Sequencing used PBMCs, obtained roughly 1,400 days after allogeneic stem cell transplant with posttransplant cyclophosphamide. These receptors originate from a female patient aged 50-65 years who received an allogeneic stem cell transplant from a related donor, was CMV-positive, and had no GVHD. A share of the T cells may be of graft donor origin. CDR3s include the opening cysteine and the closing phenylalanine or tryptophan. D genes are given only for firm matches. A clone size is listed for some rows: how often the clone was seen (once, few, many), or a class if it is expanded.

D: .
size: .
J: TRBJ1-2
length: 14
V: TRBV5-1
DNA: TGCGCCAGCAGCTTGTATTCGGCGGACTATGGCTACACCTTC
CDR3: CASSLYSADYGYTF

D: TRBD2
size: .
J: TRBJ2-7
length: 16
V: TRBV5-1
DNA: TGCGCCAGCAGCCCAGGATTAGCGGGAAATGACTACGAGCAGTACTTC
CDR3: CASSPGLAGNDYEQYF

D: TRBD2
size: .
J: TRBJ2-7
length: 14
V: TRBV5-1
DNA: TGCGCCAGCAGCGTCATAGCGGGAGAGCGGGAGCAGTACTTC
CDR3: CASSVIAGEREQYF

D: TRBD1
size: .
J: TRBJ1-2
length: 12
V: TRBV10-3
DNA: TGTGCCACGGGACAGGGGGATTCGGGCTACACCTTC
CDR3: CATGQGDSGYTF

D: TRBD1
size: once
J: TRBJ1-1
length: 12
V: TRBV29-1
DNA: TGCAGCGTTTCAGGACAGGGGGTTGAAGCTTTCTTT
CDR3: CSVSGQGVEAFF

D: .
size: .
J: TRBJ2-7
length: 16
V: TRBV2
DNA: TGTGCCAGCAGTACACGCGGTCCCGGGACACCCTTGGAGCAGTACTTC
CDR3: CASSTRGPGTPLEQYF

D: .
size: .
J: TRBJ2-2
length: 13
V: TRBV29-1
DNA: TGCAGCGTCGCGACAGCTTTCACCGGGGAGCTGTTTTTT
CDR3: CSVATAFTGELFF

D: TRBD2
size: .
J: TRBJ2-7
length: 15
V: TRBV27
DNA: TGTGCCAGCAGGGGACTAGCGGGAGGGCCCTACGAGCAGTACTTC
CDR3: CASRGLAGGPYEQYF

D: .
size: .
J: TRBJ2-7
length: 10
V: TRBV20-1
DNA: TGCAGTGCTAGAAGGGGCGAGCAGTACTTC
CDR3: CSARRGEQYF

D: TRBD2
size: .
J: TRBJ2-6
length: 17
V: TRBV11-2
DNA: TGTGCCAGCAGCTTAGCCCCCGGGAGGGCGGGGGCCAACGTCCTGACTTTC
CDR3: CASSLAPGRAGANVLTF

D: TRBD1
size: once
J: TRBJ1-5
length: 19
V: TRBV9
DNA: TGTGCCAGCAGCGTTATTGTCAATCGACAGGGGCAAAGGAATCAGCCCCAGCATTTT
CDR3: CASSVIVNRQGQRNQPQHF

D: .
size: .
J: TRBJ2-7
length: 12
V: TRBV30
DNA: TGTGCCTGGAGTCTCGTTACCTACGAGCAGTACTTC
CDR3: CAWSLVTYEQYF

D: .
size: once
J: TRBJ1-4
length: 14
V: TRBV5-1
DNA: TGCGCCAGCAGACCAGGGGTTTCAAATGAAAAACTGTTTTTT
CDR3: CASRPGVSNEKLFF

D: TRBD2
size: .
J: TRBJ2-1
length: 16
V: TRBV19
DNA: TGTGCCAGTGGGGGGACTAGCGGGGGCGCCTACAATGAGCAGTTCTTC
CDR3: CASGGTSGGAYNEQFF

D: .
size: .
J: TRBJ2-6
length: 19
V: TRBV21-1
DNA: TGTGCCAGCAGCAGCCCTATGACAGGTACTTCCTCTGGGGCCAACGTCCTGACTTTC
CDR3: CASSSPMTGTSSGANVLTF

D: .
size: once
J: TRBJ1-5
length: 16
V: TRBV2
DNA: TGTGCCAGCAGTAACAGGGCCCAAATCCCCGATCAGCCCCAGCATTTT
CDR3: CASSNRAQIPDQPQHF

D: TRBD1
size: .
J: TRBJ2-7
length: 13
V: TRBV5-4
DNA: TGTGCCAGCCATCTCACAGGGGCCTACGAGCAGTACTTC
CDR3: CASHLTGAYEQYF

D: TRBD2
size: .
J: TRBJ2-1
length: 15
V: TRBV5-1
DNA: TGCGCCAGCAGCCCCCCTGCGGGAGTGGCGAATGAGCAGTTCTTC
CDR3: CASSPPAGVANEQFF

D: TRBD1
size: .
J: TRBJ2-7
length: 13
V: TRBV6-5
DNA: TGTGCCACCAGGGGGCGCGGCTCCTACGAGCAGTACTTC
CDR3: CATRGRGSYEQYF

D: .
size: .
J: TRBJ2-7
length: 14
V: TRBV25-1
DNA: TGTGCCAGCAGTATGCCGGGACACCGATACGAGCAGTACTTC
CDR3: CASSMPGHRYEQYF

D: TRBD2
size: .
J: TRBJ2-3
length: 17
V: TRBV11-3
DNA: TGTGCCAGCAGCTCAAGAACTAGCGGAGGCGACACAGATACGCAGTATTTT
CDR3: CASSSRTSGGDTDTQYF

D: .
size: .
J: TRBJ1-2
length: 16
V: TRBV4-3
DNA: TGCGCCAGCAGCCAAGGCGCCAGGAACGTGAACTATGGCTACACCTTC
CDR3: CASSQGARNVNYGYTF

D: .
size: .
J: TRBJ2-7
length: 17
V: TRBV27
DNA: TGTGCCAGCAGTTTCCTCCAGGGGAGGGGGACTTCTATGAAGCAGTACTTC
CDR3: CASSFLQGRGTSMKQYF

D: TRBD1
size: .
J: TRBJ1-1
length: 14
V: TRBV4-2
DNA: TGTGCCAGCAGCCGAGAACAGGGGACAACTGAAGCTTTCTTT
CDR3: CASSREQGTTEAFF

D: TRBD1
size: .
J: TRBJ2-7
length: 15
V: TRBV2
DNA: TGTGCCAGCAGGGGGAGGGACAGGGTAAGAGGCGAGCAGTACTTC
CDR3: CASRGRDRVRGEQYF

D: .
size: .
J: TRBJ1-1
length: 12
V: TRBV2
DNA: TGTGCCAGCACCTCACCGTTCGGTGAAGCTTTCTTT
CDR3: CASTSPFGEAFF

D: .
size: .
J: TRBJ1-5
length: 15
V: TRBV27
DNA: TGTGCCAGCAGCCGAGAGACAGGTTTGGACCAGCCCCAGCATTTT
CDR3: CASSRETGLDQPQHF

D: .
size: .
J: TRBJ1-5
length: 18
V: TRBV27
DNA: TGTGCCAGCAGTTTAGGGGTGCGGGGTCTTCTCGGCAATCAGCCCCAGCATTTT
CDR3: CASSLGVRGLLGNQPQHF

D: TRBD1
size: .
J: TRBJ1-5
length: 15
V: TRBV9
DNA: TGTGCCAGCAGCCGCGGACAGGGATCCAATCAGCCCCAGCATTTT
CDR3: CASSRGQGSNQPQHF

D: .
size: .
J: TRBJ2-3
length: 14
V: TRBV19
DNA: TGTGCCAGTAGTATCCGTCGGGGGACAGATACGCAGTATTTT
CDR3: CASSIRRGTDTQYF

D: .
size: .
J: TRBJ1-5
length: 15
V: TRBV19
DNA: TGTGCCAGTAGTATGGACAAGGGCGAGAATCAGCCCCAGCATTTT
CDR3: CASSMDKGENQPQHF

D: TRBD2
size: once
J: TRBJ2-7
length: 15
V: TRBV6-5
DNA: TGTGCCAGCAGTTACCAAAGGACTAGATCCTACGAGCAGTACTTC
CDR3: CASSYQRTRSYEQYF

D: .
size: .
J: TRBJ1-2
length: 12
V: TRBV6-6
DNA: TGTGCCAGCAGTTACGGCCGCGGAATTTACACCTTC
CDR3: CASSYGRGIYTF

D: TRBD2
size: .
J: TRBJ2-1
length: 15
V: TRBV2
DNA: TGTGCCAGCTCCCTAACTAGCGGAGCCTACAATGAGCAGTTCTTC
CDR3: CASSLTSGAYNEQFF

D: .
size: .
J: TRBJ1-5
length: 15
V: TRBV19
DNA: TGTGCCAGTAGTATCGGTTTCTATAGCAATCAGCCCCAGCATTTT
CDR3: CASSIGFYSNQPQHF

D: .
size: .
J: TRBJ2-3
length: 15
V: TRBV7-3
DNA: TGTGCCAGCAGCCTCCGCGGATCAGGCACAGATACGCAGTATTTT
CDR3: CASSLRGSGTDTQYF

D: .
size: once
J: TRBJ2-5
length: 15
V: TRBV7-8
DNA: TGTGCCAGCAGCCACCGGGACTCAAAGGAAGAGACCCAGTACTTC
CDR3: CASSHRDSKEETQYF

D: TRBD1
size: .
J: TRBJ1-4
length: 18
V: TRBV19
DNA: TGTGCCAGTAGTTCCGGGACAGGGGCCTATGCGTGGAATGAAAAACTGTTTTTT
CDR3: CASSSGTGAYAWNEKLFF

D: .
size: .
J: TRBJ2-2
length: 13
V: TRBV4-3
DNA: TGCGCCAGCACGAACAGGAACACCGGGGAGCTGTTTTTT
CDR3: CASTNRNTGELFF

D: TRBD2
size: .
J: TRBJ2-7
length: 15
V: TRBV5-4
DNA: TGTGCCAGCAGCCCGGGGGGTGGGTTCTCCTACGAGCAGTACTTC
CDR3: CASSPGGGFSYEQYF

D: .
size: .
J: TRBJ2-7
length: 13
V: TRBV28
DNA: TGTGCCAGCAGCCTTGACAGTAACTACGAGCAGTACTTC
CDR3: CASSLDSNYEQYF

D: TRBD1
size: .
J: TRBJ1-1
length: 15
V: TRBV2
DNA: TGTGCCAGCACTGGACAGGGCCCCCTGAACACTGAAGCTTTCTTT
CDR3: CASTGQGPLNTEAFF

D: TRBD1
size: .
J: TRBJ1-1
length: 17
V: TRBV19
DNA: TGTGCCAGTACCCAGGGACAGTCTTTAACCCTGAACACTGAAGCTTTCTTT
CDR3: CASTQGQSLTLNTEAFF

D: .
size: .
J: TRBJ2-7
length: 14
V: TRBV10-3
DNA: TGTGCCATCAGTGAGTCGGCAGGGCCTGGCGAGCAGTACTTC
CDR3: CAISESAGPGEQYF

D: .
size: .
J: TRBJ1-5
length: 17
V: TRBV18
DNA: TGTGCCAGCTCACCCCACTGGGGAGGTATCAGCAATCAGCCCCAGCATTTT
CDR3: CASSPHWGGISNQPQHF

D: TRBD2
size: .
J: TRBJ2-1
length: 17
V: TRBV7-2
DNA: TGTGCCAGCAGCCTGGATGGGCACGGGAGGGCCAGAGGAGAGCAGTTCTTC
CDR3: CASSLDGHGRARGEQFF

D: TRBD1
size: .
J: TRBJ1-3
length: 14
V: TRBV6-6
DNA: TGTGCCAGCTGGGACAGGACCTCTGGAAACACCATATATTTT
CDR3: CASWDRTSGNTIYF

D: .
size: once
J: TRBJ1-2
length: 14
V: TRBV7-2
DNA: TGTGCCAGCAGCTCAAACCAGGGGAGGGGTGGCTACACCTTC
CDR3: CASSSNQGRGGYTF

D: .
size: .
J: TRBJ1-2
length: 14
V: TRBV27
DNA: TGTGCCAGCAGTTTAAGGGGGAGTAACTATGGCTACACCTTC
CDR3: CASSLRGSNYGYTF

D: TRBD1
size: .
J: TRBJ1-5
length: 14
V: TRBV7-2
DNA: TGTGCCAGCAGCCAACAGGGGAGCAATCAGCCCCAGCATTTT
CDR3: CASSQQGSNQPQHF

D: .
size: .
J: TRBJ1-1
length: 17
V: TRBV10-1
DNA: TGCGCCAGCAGTATAAGTGGCAGGGCCCACATGAACACTGAAGCTTTCTTT
CDR3: CASSISGRAHMNTEAFF

D: .
size: .
J: TRBJ2-3
length: 13
V: TRBV5-8
DNA: TGTGCCAGCAGCTTTCGGGGCACAGATACGCAGTATTTT
CDR3: CASSFRGTDTQYF

D: .
size: .
J: TRBJ2-1
length: 14
V: TRBV28
DNA: TGTGCCAGCAGTTTATCGCAGGGATACAATGAGCAGTTCTTC
CDR3: CASSLSQGYNEQFF

D: .
size: once
J: TRBJ1-5
length: 14
V: TRBV7-2
DNA: TGTGCCAGCAGGCGGACACTTTCAGGATCGCCCCAGCATTTT
CDR3: CASRRTLSGSPQHF

D: TRBD2
size: .
J: TRBJ2-7
length: 15
V: TRBV9
DNA: TGTGCCAGCAGCGTTGCCGGGACTAGGGGGTACGAGCAGTACTTC
CDR3: CASSVAGTRGYEQYF

D: TRBD1
size: .
J: TRBJ2-1
length: 16
V: TRBV9
DNA: TGTGCCAGCAGCGTAGGAACCGGGACAGAGTACAATGAGCAGTTCTTC
CDR3: CASSVGTGTEYNEQFF

D: TRBD1
size: .
J: TRBJ1-4
length: 15
V: TRBV6-5
DNA: TGTGCCAGCAGTTCCGGGACAGTCCCTTATGAAAAACTGTTTTTT
CDR3: CASSSGTVPYEKLFF

D: .
size: .
J: TRBJ2-7
length: 17
V: TRBV21-1
DNA: TGTGCCAGCATCGTTCGGTGGCAGCGCCAAGGAACCTACGAGCAGTACTTC
CDR3: CASIVRWQRQGTYEQYF

D: TRBD1
size: .
J: TRBJ1-2
length: 17
V: TRBV5-1
DNA: TGCGCCAGCAGCTTACTTTTGGGGACAGAGTCTAACTATGGCTACACCTTC
CDR3: CASSLLLGTESNYGYTF

D: TRBD2
size: .
J: TRBJ2-5
length: 15
V: TRBV5-4
DNA: TGTGCCAGCAGCTTAGGTAGCGGGAGCACCGAGACCCAGTACTTC
CDR3: CASSLGSGSTETQYF